Listed here are 7 T cell receptor beta chains from one sample, sequenced in a study of tumor-infiltrating lymphocytes in primary liver carcinoma. Unsorted whole blood supplied the blood RNA, and germline DNA was isolated too. Production of TCR beta cDNA used approximately 0.45 ug total RNA together with a constant-region primer. Three-round nested multiplex PCR performed with slightly modified ARM-PCR produced the TCR beta libraries. The first two PCR rounds, nine to ten cycles each, used TRBV1-TRBV30 forward primers and a C-beta reverse primer. MiXCR, run by TCRdb on the multiplex PCR reads, gives a single entry per CDR3 protein. The sample has approximately 320,000 distinct CDR3 sequences; around three fifths are singletons. Sequencing was carried out using peripheral blood. These TCRs come from a woman between 25 and 40 years old with primary liver carcinoma and hepatitis B virus infection.

This rearrangement joins TRBV28 to TRBJ2-3, with D perhaps matching TRBD2 (6 bases). The ends were cut back, 10 bases at V and 7 bases at J, with 27 bases in the middle. Germline lookup yields CDR1 MDHEN and CDR2 SYDVKM. This CDR3 spans 16 amino acids. The CDR3: CANSPPNLQGLHTQYF. DNA of the CDR3: TGTGCCAACAGCCCCCCTAACCTCCAGGGACTGCATACGCAGTATTTT.

Concerning this clonotype: The junction shows a germline mismatch at one end, possibly a read error. J is TRBJ1-6 and V is TRBV6-1, with D tentatively TRBD1 (5 bases). CDR3 length: 15 residues. In germline, CDR1 is MNHNS, CDR2 SASEGT. The CDR3 DNA follows: TGTACCAGTAATGATTACAGGCTGGGGGATTCACCCCTCCACTTT. Translating gives CTSNDYRLGDSPLHF.

Concerning this clonotype: A much larger clone differs by one base, so this may be a read error. This chain uses TRBV6-2 or TRBV6-3 with TRBJ1-5, with 7 positions matching TRBD1. The CDR3 has 15 residues. Unmatched junction bases numbered 7, after V lost 5 bases and J lost 3 bases. Germline CDR1 reads MNHEY; CDR2 reads SVGEGT. The CDR3 region is CASSLWDRINQPQHF. CDR3 bases: TGTGCCAGCAGTCTATGGGACAGAATCAATCAGCCCCAGCATTTT.

As concerns this clonotype: The junction differs from germline at one of its ends, possibly a read error. The rearrangement links TRBV4-2 to TRBJ2-7; no definite D call. Germline loops: CDR1 LGHNA, CDR2 YNFKEQ. The CDR3 covers 14 residues. CDR3 in amino acids: CVSSPMDGSYEQYF. The CDR3 DNA is TGTGTCAGCAGCCCAATGGACGGCTCCTACGAGCAGTACTTC.

This clonotype was seen a single time. A much more abundant neighbour one base away suggests this may be a read error. The V gene is TRBV4-2, the J gene TRBJ1-1; D call uncertain. This CDR3 comprises 13 residues. Germline lookup yields CDR1 LGHNA and CDR2 YNFKEQ. The CDR3, as DNA: TGTGCCAGCAGCCAAGTCGCCCGGACTGAAACTTTCTTT. Amino acid sequence: CASSQVARTETFF.

Many counts were recorded for this clonotype. The J gene is TRBJ2-5, the V gene TRBV29-1; 9 nucleotides agree with TRBD1. Germline V gene lookup returns CDR1 SQVTM and CDR2 ANQGSEA. There are 13 residues in the CDR3. J lost 1 base, V lost 4 bases, and 1 base had no gene match. The CDR3 region has the DNA TGCAGCGTTGTACAGGGGGCCCAAGAGACCCAGTACTTC. Its protein product is CSVVQGAQETQYF.

The V call is TRBV11-2, the J call TRBJ2-1; D is perhaps TRBD2 (5 bases). Trimming took off 7 bases at V and 6 bases at J, with 13 bases between the two ends. The CDR3 runs to 13 residues. The germline V gene has CDR1 SGHAT and CDR2 FQNNGV. The CDR3 nucleotides read TGTGCCAGCAACGTGAGTACTAGCAATGAGCAGTTCTTC. It is translated as CASNVSTSNEQFF.